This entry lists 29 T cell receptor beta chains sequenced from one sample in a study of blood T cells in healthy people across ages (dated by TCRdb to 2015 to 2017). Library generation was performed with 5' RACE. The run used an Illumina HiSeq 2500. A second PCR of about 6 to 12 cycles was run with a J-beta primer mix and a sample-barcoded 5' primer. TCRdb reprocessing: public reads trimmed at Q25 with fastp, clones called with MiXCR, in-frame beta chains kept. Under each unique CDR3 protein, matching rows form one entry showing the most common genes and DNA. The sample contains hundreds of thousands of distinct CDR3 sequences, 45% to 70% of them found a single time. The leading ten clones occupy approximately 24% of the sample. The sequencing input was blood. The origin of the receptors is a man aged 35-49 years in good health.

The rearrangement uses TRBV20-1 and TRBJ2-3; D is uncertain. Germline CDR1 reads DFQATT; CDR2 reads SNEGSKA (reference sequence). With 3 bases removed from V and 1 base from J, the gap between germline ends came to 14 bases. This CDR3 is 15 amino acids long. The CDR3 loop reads CSARASRGGTDTQYF. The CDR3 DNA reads TGCAGTGCTAGGGCCTCCCGTGGGGGCACAGATACGCAGTATTTT.

CDR3: CSAEHTSGSPDTQYF. As DNA, the CDR3 is TGCAGTGCTGAACACACTAGCGGGAGCCCAGATACGCAGTATTTT. This chain uses TRBV20-1 with TRBJ2-3, with TRBD2 matching 11 bases. CDR3 length equals 15 residues. The trim removed 5 bases at V and 4 bases at J, leaving 8 bases unmatched. The germline CDR1 and CDR2 sequences are DFQATT and SNEGSKA (reference sequence).

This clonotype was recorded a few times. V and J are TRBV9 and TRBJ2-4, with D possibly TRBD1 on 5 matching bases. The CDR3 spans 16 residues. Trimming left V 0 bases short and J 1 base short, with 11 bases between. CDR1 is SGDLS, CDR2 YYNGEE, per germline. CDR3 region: CASSVEGDGAKNIQYF. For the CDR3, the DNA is TGTGCCAGCAGCGTAGAAGGGGATGGTGCCAAAAACATTCAGTACTTC.

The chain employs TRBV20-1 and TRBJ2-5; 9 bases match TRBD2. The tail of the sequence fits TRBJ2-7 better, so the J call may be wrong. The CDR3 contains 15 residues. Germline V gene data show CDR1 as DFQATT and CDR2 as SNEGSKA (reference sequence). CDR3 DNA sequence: TGCAGTGCTAGAGATTCGTCTAGCGGGACCTACGAGCAGTACTTC. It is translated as CSARDSSSGTYEQYF.

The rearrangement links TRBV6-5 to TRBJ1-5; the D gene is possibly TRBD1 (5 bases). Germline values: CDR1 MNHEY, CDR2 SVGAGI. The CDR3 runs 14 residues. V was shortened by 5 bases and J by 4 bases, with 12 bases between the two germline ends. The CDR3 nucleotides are TGTGCCAGCAGTCCTACCCGGGGGAATCAGCCCCAGCATTTT. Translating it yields CASSPTRGNQPQHF.

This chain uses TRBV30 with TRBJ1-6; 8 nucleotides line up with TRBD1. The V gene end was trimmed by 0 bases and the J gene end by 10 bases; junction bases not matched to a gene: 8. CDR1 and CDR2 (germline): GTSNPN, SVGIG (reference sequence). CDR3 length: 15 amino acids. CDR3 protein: CAWSVSDRALSPLHF. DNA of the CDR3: TGTGCCTGGAGTGTCTCGGACAGGGCTTTATCACCCCTCCACTTT.

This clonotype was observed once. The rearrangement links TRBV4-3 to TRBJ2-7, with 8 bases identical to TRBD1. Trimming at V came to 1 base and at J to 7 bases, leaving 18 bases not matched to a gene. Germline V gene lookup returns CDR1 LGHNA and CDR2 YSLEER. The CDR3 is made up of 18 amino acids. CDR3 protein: CASSQAPGGTGGYYEQYF. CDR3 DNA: TGCGCCAGCAGCCAAGCCCCCGGTGGAACAGGGGGATACTATGAGCAGTACTTC.

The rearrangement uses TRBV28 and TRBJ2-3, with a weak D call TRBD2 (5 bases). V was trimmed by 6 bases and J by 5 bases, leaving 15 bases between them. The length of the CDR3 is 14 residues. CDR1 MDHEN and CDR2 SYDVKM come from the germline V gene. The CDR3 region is CASSFGDEGDTQYF. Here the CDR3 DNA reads TGTGCCAGCAGCTTCGGCGACGAGGGAGATACGCAGTATTTT.

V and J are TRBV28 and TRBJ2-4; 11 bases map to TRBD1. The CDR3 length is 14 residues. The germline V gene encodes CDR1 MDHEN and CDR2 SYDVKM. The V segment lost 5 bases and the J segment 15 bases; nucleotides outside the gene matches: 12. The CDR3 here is CASSDPPDRGRLYF. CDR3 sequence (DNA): TGTGCCAGCAGTGACCCCCCGGACAGGGGGCGGTTGTACTTC.

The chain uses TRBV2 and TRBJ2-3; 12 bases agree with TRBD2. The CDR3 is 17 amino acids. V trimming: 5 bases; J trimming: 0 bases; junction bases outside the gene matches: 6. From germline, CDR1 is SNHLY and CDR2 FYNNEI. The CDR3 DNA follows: TGTGCCAGCAGTTTCTCCGGACTAGCGGGGAGCACAGATACGCAGTATTTT. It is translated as CASSFSGLAGSTDTQYF.

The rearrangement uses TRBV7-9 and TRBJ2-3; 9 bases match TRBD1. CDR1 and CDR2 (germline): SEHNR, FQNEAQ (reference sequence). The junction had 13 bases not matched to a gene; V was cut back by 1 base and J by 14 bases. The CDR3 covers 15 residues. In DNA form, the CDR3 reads TGTGCCAGCAGCTTAGTGGATACGGGGGGACAGGGAGTGTATTTT. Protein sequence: CASSLVDTGGQGVYF.

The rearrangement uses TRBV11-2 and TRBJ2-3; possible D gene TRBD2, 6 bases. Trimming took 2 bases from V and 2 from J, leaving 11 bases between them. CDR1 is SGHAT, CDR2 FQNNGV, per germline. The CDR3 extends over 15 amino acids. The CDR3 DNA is TGTGCCAGCAGCTTAATCGGAGGGAACACAGATACGCAGTATTTT. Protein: CASSLIGGNTDTQYF.

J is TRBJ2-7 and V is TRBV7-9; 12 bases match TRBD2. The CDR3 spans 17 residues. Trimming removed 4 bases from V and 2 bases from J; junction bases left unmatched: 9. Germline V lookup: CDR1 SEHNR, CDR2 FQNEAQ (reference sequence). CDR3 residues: CASSSLGLAGTPYEQYF. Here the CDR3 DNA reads TGTGCCAGCAGCTCCCTTGGACTAGCGGGAACACCCTACGAGCAGTACTTC.

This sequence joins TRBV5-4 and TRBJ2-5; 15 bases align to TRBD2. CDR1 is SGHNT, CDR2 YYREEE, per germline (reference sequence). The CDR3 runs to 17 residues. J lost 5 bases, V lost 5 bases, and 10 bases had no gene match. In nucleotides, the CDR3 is TGTGCCAGCAGGGGGTCCGGACTAGCGGGAGGGCGGGAGACCCAGTACTTC. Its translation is CASRGSGLAGGRETQYF. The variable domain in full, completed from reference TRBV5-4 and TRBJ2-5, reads ETGVTQSPTHLIKTRGQQVTLRCSSQSGHNTVSWYQQALGQGPQFIFQYYREEENGRGNFPPRFSGLQFPNYSSELNVNALELDDSALYLCASRGSGLAGGRETQYFGPGTRLLVL.

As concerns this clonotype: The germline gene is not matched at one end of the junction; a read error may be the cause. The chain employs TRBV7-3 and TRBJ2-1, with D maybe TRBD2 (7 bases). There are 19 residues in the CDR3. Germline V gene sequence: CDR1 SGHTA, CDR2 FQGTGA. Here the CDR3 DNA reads TGTGCCTGCAGCCTTTTGGGGGGGGGCCGACGGGGTAAACACAATGAGCAGTTCTTC. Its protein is CACSLLGGGRRGKHNEQFF. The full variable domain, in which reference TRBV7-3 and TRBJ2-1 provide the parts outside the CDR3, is GAGVSQTPSNKVTEKGKYVELRCDPISGHTALYWYRQSLGQGPEFLIYFQGTGAADDSGLPNDRFFAVRPEGSVSTLKIQRTERGDSAVYLCACSLLGGGRRGKHNEQFFGPGTRLTVL.

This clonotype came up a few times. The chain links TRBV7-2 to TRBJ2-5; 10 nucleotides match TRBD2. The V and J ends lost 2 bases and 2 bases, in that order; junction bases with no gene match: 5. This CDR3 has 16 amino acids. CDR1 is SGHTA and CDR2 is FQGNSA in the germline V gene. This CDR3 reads CASSLPFSGGQETQYF. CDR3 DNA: TGTGCCAGCAGCTTACCCTTTAGCGGGGGGCAAGAGACCCAGTACTTC.

The CDR3 is CASSSGRGRKIYGYTF. The CDR3 nucleotides are TGTGCCAGCAGCTCCGGTCGGGGAAGGAAGATCTATGGCTACACCTTC. J is TRBJ1-2 and V is TRBV11-2, with D uncertain. The CDR3 totals 16 residues. Germline V gene sequence: CDR1 SGHAT, CDR2 FQNNGV. Trimming stripped 4 bases from V and 4 bases from J, with 19 bases between.

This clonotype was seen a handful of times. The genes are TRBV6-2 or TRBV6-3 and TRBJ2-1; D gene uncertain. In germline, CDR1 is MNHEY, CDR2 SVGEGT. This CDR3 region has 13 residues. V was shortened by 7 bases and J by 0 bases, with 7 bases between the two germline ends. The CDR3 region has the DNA TGTGCCAGCACATCGAGCTCCTACAATGAGCAGTTCTTC. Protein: CASTSSSYNEQFF.

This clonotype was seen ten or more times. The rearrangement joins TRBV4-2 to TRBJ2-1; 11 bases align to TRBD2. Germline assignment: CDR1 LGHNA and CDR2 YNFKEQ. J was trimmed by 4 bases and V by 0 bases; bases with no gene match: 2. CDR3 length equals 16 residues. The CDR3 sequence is CASSQEGTSGYNEQFF. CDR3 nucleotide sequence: TGTGCCAGCAGCCAAGAAGGGACTAGCGGATACAATGAGCAGTTCTTC.

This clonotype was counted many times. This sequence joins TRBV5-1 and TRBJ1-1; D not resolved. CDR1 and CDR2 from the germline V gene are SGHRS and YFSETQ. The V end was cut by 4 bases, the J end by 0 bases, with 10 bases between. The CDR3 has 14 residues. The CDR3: CASSPTAVNTEAFF. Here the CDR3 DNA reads TGCGCCAGCAGCCCCACAGCGGTGAACACTGAAGCTTTCTTT.

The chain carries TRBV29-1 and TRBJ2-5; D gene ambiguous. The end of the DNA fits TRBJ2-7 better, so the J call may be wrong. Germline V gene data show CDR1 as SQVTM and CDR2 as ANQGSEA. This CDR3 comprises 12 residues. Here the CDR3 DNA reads TGCAGCGTTGAACGGTCTGCCTACGAGCAGTACTTC. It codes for CSVERSAYEQYF.

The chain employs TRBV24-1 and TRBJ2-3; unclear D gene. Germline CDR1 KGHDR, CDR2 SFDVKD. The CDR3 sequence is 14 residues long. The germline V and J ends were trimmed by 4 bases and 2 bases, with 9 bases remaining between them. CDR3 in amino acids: CATSDLRYTDTQYF. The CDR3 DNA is TGTGCCACCAGTGACCTACGGTACACAGATACGCAGTATTTT.

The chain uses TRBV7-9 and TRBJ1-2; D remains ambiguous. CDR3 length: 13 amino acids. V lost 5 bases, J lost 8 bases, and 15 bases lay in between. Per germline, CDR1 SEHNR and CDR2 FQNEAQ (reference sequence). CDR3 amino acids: CASSQDSPIGYTF. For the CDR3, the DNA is TGTGCCAGCAGCCAAGATAGCCCCATAGGCTACACCTTC.

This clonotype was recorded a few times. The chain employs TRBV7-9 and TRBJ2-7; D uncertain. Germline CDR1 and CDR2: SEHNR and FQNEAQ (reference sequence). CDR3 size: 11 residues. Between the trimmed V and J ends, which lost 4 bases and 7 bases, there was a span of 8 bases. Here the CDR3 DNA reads TGTGCCAGCAGCTCAGCTTGGGAGCAGTACTTC. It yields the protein CASSSAWEQYF.

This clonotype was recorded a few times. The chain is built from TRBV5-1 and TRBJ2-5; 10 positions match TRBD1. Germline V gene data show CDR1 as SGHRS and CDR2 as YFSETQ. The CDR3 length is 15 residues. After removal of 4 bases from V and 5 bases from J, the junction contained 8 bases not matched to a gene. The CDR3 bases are TGCGCCAGCAGCCCACGGACAGGGGGGATCGAGACCCAGTACTTC. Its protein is CASSPRTGGIETQYF.

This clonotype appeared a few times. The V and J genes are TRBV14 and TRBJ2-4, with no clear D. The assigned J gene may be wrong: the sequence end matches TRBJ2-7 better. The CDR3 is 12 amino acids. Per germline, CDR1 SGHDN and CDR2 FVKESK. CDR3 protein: CASSHDSYEQYF. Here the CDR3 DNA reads TGTGCCAGCAGCCACGACTCCTACGAGCAGTACTTC.

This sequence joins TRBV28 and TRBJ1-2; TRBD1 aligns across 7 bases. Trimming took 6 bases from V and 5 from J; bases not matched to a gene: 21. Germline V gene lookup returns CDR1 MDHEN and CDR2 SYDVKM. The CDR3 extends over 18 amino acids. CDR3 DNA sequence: TGTGCCAGCAGCCTCCTTGGGGAGGGGGCGCAGGGTAGGTATGGCTACACCTTC. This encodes CASSLLGEGAQGRYGYTF.

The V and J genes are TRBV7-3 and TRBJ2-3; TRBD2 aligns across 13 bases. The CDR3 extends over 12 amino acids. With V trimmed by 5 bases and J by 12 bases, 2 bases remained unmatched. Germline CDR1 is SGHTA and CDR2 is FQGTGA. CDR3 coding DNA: TGTGCCAGCAGCGGACTAGCGGGAGACCAGTATTTT. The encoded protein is CASSGLAGDQYF.

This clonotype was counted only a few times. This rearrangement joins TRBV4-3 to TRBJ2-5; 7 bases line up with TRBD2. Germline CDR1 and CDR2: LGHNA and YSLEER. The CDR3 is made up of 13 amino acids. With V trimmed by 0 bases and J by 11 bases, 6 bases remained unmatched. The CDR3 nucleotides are TGCGCCAGCAGCCAAGATTTCGGGGAGGGGCAGTACTTC. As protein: CASSQDFGEGQYF.